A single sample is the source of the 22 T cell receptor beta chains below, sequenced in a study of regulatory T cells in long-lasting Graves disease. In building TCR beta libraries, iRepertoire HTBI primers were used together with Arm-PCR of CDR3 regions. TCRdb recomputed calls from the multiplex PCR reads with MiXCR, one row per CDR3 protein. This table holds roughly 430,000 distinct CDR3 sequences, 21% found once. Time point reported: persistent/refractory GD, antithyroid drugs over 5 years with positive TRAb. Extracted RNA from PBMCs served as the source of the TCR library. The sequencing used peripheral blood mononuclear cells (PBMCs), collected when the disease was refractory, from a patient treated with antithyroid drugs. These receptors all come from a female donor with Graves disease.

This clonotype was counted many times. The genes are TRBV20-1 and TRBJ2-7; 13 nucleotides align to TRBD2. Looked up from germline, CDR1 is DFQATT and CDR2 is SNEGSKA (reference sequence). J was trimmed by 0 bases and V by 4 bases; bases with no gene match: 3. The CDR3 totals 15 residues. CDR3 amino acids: CSAMGLAGSSYEQYF. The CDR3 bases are TGCAGTGCTATGGGACTAGCGGGAAGCTCCTACGAGCAGTACTTC.

CDR3 DNA: TGCAGTGCCCCAAGCGGGACAGGGTCTTTTCAGCCCCAGCATTTT. It is translated as CSAPSGTGSFQPQHF. The J gene is TRBJ1-5, the V gene TRBV20-1, with 9 bases matching TRBD1. The CDR3 has 15 residues. V shed 6 bases and J 6 bases; nucleotides not matched to a gene: 12. Germline loops: CDR1 DFQATT, CDR2 SNEGSKA (reference sequence).

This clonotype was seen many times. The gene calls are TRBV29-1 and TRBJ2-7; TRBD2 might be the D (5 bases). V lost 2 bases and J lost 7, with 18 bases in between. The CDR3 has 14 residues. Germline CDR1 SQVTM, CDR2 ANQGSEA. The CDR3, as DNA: TGCAGCGTTGAACGAGGGAATGGGGTCGGGGAGCAGTACTTC. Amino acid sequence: CSVERGNGVGEQYF.

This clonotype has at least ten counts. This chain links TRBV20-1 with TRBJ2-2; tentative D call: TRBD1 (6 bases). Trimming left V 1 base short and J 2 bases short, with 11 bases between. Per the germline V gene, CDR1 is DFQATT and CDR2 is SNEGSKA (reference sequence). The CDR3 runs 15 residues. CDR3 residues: CSARGRQANTGELFF. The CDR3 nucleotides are TGCAGTGCTAGAGGGCGACAGGCCAACACCGGGGAGCTGTTTTTT.

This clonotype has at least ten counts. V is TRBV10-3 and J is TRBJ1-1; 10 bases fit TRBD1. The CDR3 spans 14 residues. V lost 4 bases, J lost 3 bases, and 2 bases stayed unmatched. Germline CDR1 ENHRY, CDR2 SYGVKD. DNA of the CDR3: TGTGCCATCAGTGGACAGGGGGCCTACACTGAAGCTTTCTTT. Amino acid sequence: CAISGQGAYTEAFF.

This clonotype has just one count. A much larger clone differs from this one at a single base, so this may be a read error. The CDR3 here is CASSLDGPAGEQYF. CDR3 coding DNA: TGTGCCAGCAGCTTGGACGGCCCAGCGGGAGAGCAGTACTTC. J is TRBJ2-7 and V is TRBV7-9, with 7 nucleotides matching TRBD2. The V segment lost 3 bases and the J segment 7 bases; nucleotides outside the gene matches: 9. In germline, CDR1 is SEHNR, CDR2 FQNEAQ (reference sequence). The CDR3 has 14 amino acids.

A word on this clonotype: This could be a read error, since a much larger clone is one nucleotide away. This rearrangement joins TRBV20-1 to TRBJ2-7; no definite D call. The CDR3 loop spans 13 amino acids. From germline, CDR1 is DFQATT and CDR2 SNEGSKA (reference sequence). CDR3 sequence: CSARVVGTYGQYF. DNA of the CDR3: TGCAGTGCTAGAGTCGTCGGAACCTACGGGCAGTACTTC.

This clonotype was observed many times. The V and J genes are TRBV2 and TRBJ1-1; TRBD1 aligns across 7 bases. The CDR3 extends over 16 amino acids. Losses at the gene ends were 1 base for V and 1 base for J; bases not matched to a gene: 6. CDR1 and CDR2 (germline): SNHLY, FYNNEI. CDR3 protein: CASSEEGARWNTEAFF. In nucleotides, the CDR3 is TGTGCCAGCAGTGAAGAGGGGGCGAGGTGGAACACTGAAGCTTTCTTT.

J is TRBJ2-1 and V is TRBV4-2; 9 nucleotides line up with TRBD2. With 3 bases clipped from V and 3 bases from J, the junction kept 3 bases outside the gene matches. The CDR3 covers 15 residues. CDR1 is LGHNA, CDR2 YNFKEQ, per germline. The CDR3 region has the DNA TGTGCCAGCAGCCAGGAAGCGGGAGGCTACAATGAGCAGTTCTTC. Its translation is CASSQEAGGYNEQFF.

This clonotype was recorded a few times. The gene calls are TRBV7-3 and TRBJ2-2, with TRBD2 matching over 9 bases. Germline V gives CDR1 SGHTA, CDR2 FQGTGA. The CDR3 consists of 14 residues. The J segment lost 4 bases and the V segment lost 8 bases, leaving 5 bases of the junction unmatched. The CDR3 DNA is TGTGCCAGCGGTAGCGGGAGAGGCACCGGGGAGCTGTTTTTT. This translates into CASGSGRGTGELFF.

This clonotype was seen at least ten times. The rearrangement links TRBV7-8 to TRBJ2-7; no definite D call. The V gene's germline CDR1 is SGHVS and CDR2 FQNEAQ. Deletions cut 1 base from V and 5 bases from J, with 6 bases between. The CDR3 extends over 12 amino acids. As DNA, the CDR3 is TGTGCCAGCAGCTTAGGCGACAACGAGCAGTACTTC. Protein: CASSLGDNEQYF.

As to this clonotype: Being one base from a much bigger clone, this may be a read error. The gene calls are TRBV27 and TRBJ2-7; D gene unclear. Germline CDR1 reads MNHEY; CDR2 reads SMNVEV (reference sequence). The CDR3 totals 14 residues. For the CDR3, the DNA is TGTGTCAGCAGTTTATGGGTAGGGCACTACGAGCAGTACTTC. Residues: CVSSLWVGHYEQYF.

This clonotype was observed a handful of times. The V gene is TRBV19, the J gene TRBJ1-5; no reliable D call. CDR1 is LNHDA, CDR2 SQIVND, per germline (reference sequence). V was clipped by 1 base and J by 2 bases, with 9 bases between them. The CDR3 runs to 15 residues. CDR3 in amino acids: CASSIVASGNQPQHF. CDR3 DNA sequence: TGTGCCAGTAGTATAGTGGCCAGCGGCAATCAGCCCCAGCATTTT. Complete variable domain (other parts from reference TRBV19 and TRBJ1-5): DGGITQSPKYLFRKEGQNVTLSCEQNLNHDAMYWYRQDPGQGLRLIYYSQIVNDFQKGDIAEGYSVSREKKESFPLTVTSAQKNPTAFYLCASSIVASGNQPQHFGDGTRLSIL.

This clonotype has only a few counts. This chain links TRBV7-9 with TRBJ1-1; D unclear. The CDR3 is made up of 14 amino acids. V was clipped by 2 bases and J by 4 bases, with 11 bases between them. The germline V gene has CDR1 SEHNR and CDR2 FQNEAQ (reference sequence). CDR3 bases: TGTGCCAGCAGCTTAAGTCAAACGGGCACTGAAGCTTTCTTT. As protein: CASSLSQTGTEAFF.

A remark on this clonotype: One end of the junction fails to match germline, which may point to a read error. The CDR3 loop is CANSRLAGYEQYF. The CDR3 DNA follows: TGTGCCAACAGCAGACTAGCGGGTTACGAGCAGTACTTC. The rearrangement joins TRBV9 to TRBJ2-7; 10 bases align to TRBD2. The CDR3 sequence is 13 residues long. The germline V gene has CDR1 SGDLS and CDR2 YYNGEE.

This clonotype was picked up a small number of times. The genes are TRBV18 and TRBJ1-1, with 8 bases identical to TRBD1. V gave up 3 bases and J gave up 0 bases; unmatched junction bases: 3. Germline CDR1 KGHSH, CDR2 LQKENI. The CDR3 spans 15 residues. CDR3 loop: CASSPQDRVNTEAFF. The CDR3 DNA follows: TGTGCCAGCTCACCGCAGGACAGGGTGAACACTGAAGCTTTCTTT.

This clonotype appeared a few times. CDR3 bases: TGTGCCAGTACTAGCGGGGATACGCAGTATTTT. Amino acid sequence: CASTSGDTQYF. The chain combines TRBV11-2 with TRBJ2-3, with 9 bases lining up with TRBD2. Germline V lookup: CDR1 SGHAT, CDR2 FQNNGV. The CDR3 is made up of 11 amino acids. J lost 6 bases, V lost 9 bases, and 1 base had no gene match.

The CDR3 loop reads CASSLETGIRSQHF. CDR3 in DNA: TGTGCCAGCAGCTTAGAGACGGGGATTAGGTCCCAGCATTTT. V and J are TRBV7-8 and TRBJ1-5; D is uncertain. This CDR3 has 14 residues. CDR1 and CDR2 (germline): SGHVS, FQNEAQ. V lost 1 base and J lost 11, with 15 bases in between.

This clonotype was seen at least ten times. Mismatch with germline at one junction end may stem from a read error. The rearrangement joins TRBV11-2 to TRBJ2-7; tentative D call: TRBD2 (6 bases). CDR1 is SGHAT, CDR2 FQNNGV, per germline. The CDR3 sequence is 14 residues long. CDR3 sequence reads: CASSLGGIGYEQYF. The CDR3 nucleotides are TGTGCCAGCAGTTTAGGCGGGATAGGCTACGAGCAGTACTTC.

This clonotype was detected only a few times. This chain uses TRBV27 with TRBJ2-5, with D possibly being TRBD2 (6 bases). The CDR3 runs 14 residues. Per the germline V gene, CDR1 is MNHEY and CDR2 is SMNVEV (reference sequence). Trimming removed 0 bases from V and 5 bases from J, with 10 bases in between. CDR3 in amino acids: CASSLSEGGETQYF. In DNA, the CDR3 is TGTGCCAGCAGTTTATCGGAGGGCGGGGAGACCCAGTACTTC.

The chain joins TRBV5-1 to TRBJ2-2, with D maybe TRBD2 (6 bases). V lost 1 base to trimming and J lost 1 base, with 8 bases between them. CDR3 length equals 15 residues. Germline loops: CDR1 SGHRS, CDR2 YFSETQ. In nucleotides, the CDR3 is TGCGCCAGCAGCTTGTGGGGGGAGAACACCGGGGAGCTGTTTTTT. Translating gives CASSLWGENTGELFF.

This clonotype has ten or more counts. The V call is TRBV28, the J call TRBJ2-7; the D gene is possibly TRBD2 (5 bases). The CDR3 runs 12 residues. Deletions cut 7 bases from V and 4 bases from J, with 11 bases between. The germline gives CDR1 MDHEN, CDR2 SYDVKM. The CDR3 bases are TGTGCCAGCATTTCCCCGGGGTACGAGCAGTACTTC. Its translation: CASISPGYEQYF. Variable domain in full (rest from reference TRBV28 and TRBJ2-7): DVKVTQSSRYLVKRTGEKVFLECVQDMDHENMFWYRQDPGLGLRLIYFSYDVKMKEKGDIPEGYSVSREKKERFSLILESASTNQTSMYLCASISPGYEQYFGPGTRLTVT.